These 15 T cell receptor beta chains share one sample of origin, sequenced in a study of PD-1 blockade in mismatch repair-deficient tumors. The protocol was immunoSEQ multiplex PCR, while the TCRdb copy is restricted to in-frame clones and leaves out a portion. The table records about 110,000 clones, 65% to 80% of them present only once. The material sequenced was peripheral blood, taken 60 weeks after starting pembrolizumab. The receptor source for this set is an adult with mismatch repair-deficient cancer.

This chain joins TRBV18 and TRBJ1-4, with 8 nucleotides matching TRBD1. Germline CDR1 reads KGHSH; CDR2 reads LQKENI. The CDR3 spans 17 residues. V gave up 3 bases and J gave up 7 bases; unmatched junction bases: 13. In DNA, the CDR3 is TGTGCCAGCTCACCTTCGATCCCGACAGGGGAATTTGAAAAACTGTTTTTT. It is translated as CASSPSIPTGEFEKLFF.

The sample holds a few counts of this clone. The rearrangement joins TRBV18 to TRBJ2-7, with 7 bases fitting TRBD1. From germline, CDR1 is KGHSH and CDR2 LQKENI. Losses at the gene ends were 0 bases for V and 6 bases for J; bases not matched to a gene: 2. CDR3 length equals 13 residues. The CDR3 nucleotides read TGTGCCAGCTCACCACCGACAGGGATCGAGCAGTACTTC. It is translated as CASSPPTGIEQYF.

This clone has just one count. The V gene is TRBV19, the J gene TRBJ1-5; 8 bases align to TRBD1. The trim removed 6 bases at V and 4 bases at J, leaving 8 bases unmatched. Germline-derived CDR1 and CDR2 are LNHDA and SQIVND (reference sequence). CDR3 length equals 15 residues. CDR3 sequence: CASSYRGIENQPQHF. DNA of the CDR3: TGTGCCAGTAGCTACAGGGGGATCGAAAATCAGCCCCAGCATTTT. The variable domain in full, completed from reference TRBV19 and TRBJ1-5, reads DGGITQSPKYLFRKEGQNVTLSCEQNLNHDAMYWYRQDPGQGLRLIYYSQIVNDFQKGDIAEGYSVSREKKESFPLTVTSAQKNPTAFYLCASSYRGIENQPQHFGDGTRLSIL.

CDR3 amino acids: CASSLSANSYEQYF. CDR3 nucleotide sequence: TGTGCCAGCAGCTTATCAGCTAACTCCTACGAGCAGTACTTC. The J gene is TRBJ2-7, the V gene TRBV11-3; D is unclear. The V gene lost 2 bases and the J gene lost 0 bases, with 8 bases spanning the gap. The CDR3 is made up of 14 amino acids. Germline V gene sequence: CDR1 SGHNT, CDR2 YENEEA. Together with reference TRBV11-3 and TRBJ2-7, the CDR3 gives the full variable domain: EAGVVQSPRYKIIEKKQPVAFWCNPISGHNTLYWYLQNLGQGPELLIRYENEEAVDDSQLPKDRFSAERLKGVDSTLKIQPAELGDSAVYLCASSLSANSYEQYFGPGTRLTVT.

The chain employs TRBV7-2 and TRBJ2-5; 9 positions agree with TRBD1. The CDR3 extends over 14 amino acids. Unmatched junction bases numbered 4, after V lost 4 bases and J lost 4 bases. Germline loops: CDR1 SGHTA, CDR2 FQGNSA. The CDR3 DNA is TGTGCCAGCAGCTCCACAGGGGGCTCAGAGACCCAGTACTTC. Amino acid sequence: CASSSTGGSETQYF.

V gene TRBV5-8 combines with J gene TRBJ2-2; D not certain. The CDR3 runs 13 residues. Germline CDR1 is SGHTS and CDR2 is YDEGEE. The V end was cut by 0 bases, the J end by 8 bases, with 8 bases between. CDR3 nucleotides: TGTGCCAGCAGCTTGGACCTCAGGGGGGAGCTGTTTTTT. Amino acid sequence: CASSLDLRGELFF.

The sample holds one count of this clone. The V and J genes are TRBV18 and TRBJ2-4; no definite D call. V lost 3 bases, J lost 0 bases, and 18 bases lay in between. The CDR3 has 18 amino acids. Germline-derived CDR1 and CDR2 are KGHSH and LQKENI. This CDR3 reads CASSPQQSPPLAKNIQYF. The DNA of the CDR3 is TGTGCCAGCTCACCGCAACAGTCGCCTCCTCTAGCCAAAAACATTCAGTACTTC.

V usage is TRBV4-2 and J usage is TRBJ2-2; TRBD2 matches at 11 bases. Losses at the gene ends were 1 base for V and 1 base for J; bases not matched to a gene: 2. The CDR3 has 17 residues. Germline V gene sequence: CDR1 LGHNA, CDR2 YNFKEQ. Here the CDR3 reads CASSQVTSGVNTGELFF. The DNA of the CDR3 is TGTGCCAGCAGCCAAGTGACTAGCGGGGTGAACACCGGGGAGCTGTTTTTT.

The genes are TRBV5-1 and TRBJ2-2; D tentatively fits TRBD1 or TRBD2 (6 bases each). Trimming stripped 0 bases from V and 4 bases from J, with 19 bases between. The CDR3 is made up of 18 amino acids. CDR1 SGHRS and CDR2 YFSETQ come from the germline V gene. The CDR3 DNA follows: TGCGCCAGCAGCTTGGGGTCCATAGGCAGGGGAGGCACCGGGGAGCTGTTTTTT. Translation gives CASSLGSIGRGGTGELFF.

The chain combines TRBV20-1 with TRBJ1-1; D perhaps matches TRBD1 (5 bases). Trimming removed 5 bases at V and 6 bases at J, with 7 bases between. CDR1 is DFQATT and CDR2 is SNEGSKA in the germline V gene (reference sequence). The CDR3 runs 10 residues. The CDR3 region has the DNA TGCAGTGCTGTCAGGGCTGAAGCTTTCTTT. Translating it yields CSAVRAEAFF.

This clone was detected only once. The gene calls are TRBV7-9 and TRBJ1-4; 9 bases match TRBD1. The length of the CDR3 is 17 residues. J lost 7 bases, V lost 4 bases, and 13 bases had no gene match. Germline V CDR1 and CDR2: SEHNR, FQNEAQ (reference sequence). In DNA form, the CDR3 reads TGTGCCAGCAGCTCTTTAGTACAGGGGGCATTCGGTGAAAAACTGTTTTTT. It codes for CASSSLVQGAFGEKLFF.

CDR3 bases: TGCGCCAGCAGCTTGAATAGCGGGTCAACCTACGAGCAGTACTTC. This translates into CASSLNSGSTYEQYF. The chain links TRBV5-1 to TRBJ2-7; TRBD2 agrees at 7 bases. Germline CDR1 SGHRS, CDR2 YFSETQ. This CDR3 spans 15 amino acids. The V gene end was trimmed by 1 base and the J gene end by 2 bases; junction bases not matched to a gene: 6.

The J gene is TRBJ2-3, the V gene TRBV5-4; D remains ambiguous. Germline V gene sequence: CDR1 SGHNT, CDR2 YYREEE (reference sequence). Trimming took 3 bases from V and 2 from J, leaving 10 bases between them. The CDR3 has 14 residues. The CDR3 DNA sequence: TGTGCCAGCAGCTCGGACCACACCACAGATACGCAGTATTTT. Protein sequence: CASSSDHTTDTQYF.

The CDR3 is CASSIGGRGSTDTQYF. CDR3 DNA sequence: TGTGCCAGTAGTATAGGGGGGCGCGGCAGCACAGATACGCAGTATTTT. The rearrangement uses TRBV19 and TRBJ2-3; D might be TRBD1 (6 bases). V shed 1 base and J shed 0 bases, with 11 bases lying between them. CDR1 is LNHDA, CDR2 SQIVND, per germline (reference sequence). The CDR3 has 16 residues.

There are a few counts of this clone. V and J are TRBV14 and TRBJ2-4; D is ambiguous. The V end lost 4 bases, the J end lost 6 bases, and 10 bases lay between the germline ends. This CDR3 is built from 13 residues. Germline-derived CDR1 and CDR2 are SGHDN and FVKESK. The CDR3 sequence is CASSPFLGNIQYF. The CDR3, as DNA: TGTGCCAGCAGCCCCTTCCTTGGAAACATTCAGTACTTC.